This T cell receptor (beta chain) is drawn from a study of T cell repertoires in cytomegalovirus infection. In the study overall: An indication of both CMV infection and matching HLA type came from public TCR beta signatures.

V lost 3 bases, J lost 6 bases, and 5 bases stayed unmatched. Germline V gene lookup returns CDR1 DFQATT and CDR2 SNEGSKA (reference sequence). The CDR3 has 15 residues. TCRdb reprocessed the reads via MiXCR and lists one record per CDR3 protein. The data show a few hundred thousand distinct CDR3 sequences, with approximately 8.3% seen just once and approximately 16% held by the top ten. V is TRBV20-1 and J is TRBJ2-3; 14 bases line up with TRBD2. Material for sequencing was PBMCs. The clonotype was recovered from a human donor in good health (CMV status not recorded). Some clones in this sample may be carry-over from other donors' samples. This CDR3 is CSASGTSGGGDTQYF. The CDR3 region has the DNA TGCAGTGCTAGTGGGACTAGCGGGGGCGGGGATACGCAGTATTTT.